A selection of T cell receptor beta chains follows, all from one sample in a study of T cell clones after liver transplantation. Clones were sequenced by immunoSEQ multiplex PCR, and TCRdb holds only the in-frame ones, with some missing. Of about 45,000 clones in the sample, around 84% were seen once. This material consisted of CD4+ T cells from blood, taken 24 months after liver transplant. These receptors all come from a human patient who received a liver transplant. Some T cells could come from the graft donor. The CDR3 runs from the conserved cysteine through the conserved F or W. The D gene is left open where the match is weak. Some rows mark clone size as missing; the rest say once, few, many or name a class of expanded clone.

>TRBJ1-1|-|TRBV6-1|TRBD1
TGTGCCAGCAGTGGGGGCACAGGGGCCTACACTGAAGCTTTCTTT
CASSGGTGAYTEAFF
>TRBJ1-5|once|TRBV15|TRBD1
TGTGCCACCAGCCCCCGGACAGGGGAGGTGAGCAATCAGCCCCAGCATTTT
CATSPRTGEVSNQPQHF
>TRBJ2-3|few|TRBV5-4|-
TGTGCCAGCAGCTTATCAAGTAACACAGATACGCAGTATTTT
CASSLSSNTDTQYF
>TRBJ1-2|-|TRBV21-1|-
TGTGCCAGCAGCAATGAGGGTTCTTCGTCCGGCTACACCTTC
CASSNEGSSSGYTF
>TRBJ2-3|-|TRBV7-3|TRBD2
TGTGCCAGCAGCTTAGGGACTAGCGGGGGGTTTGATACGCAGTATTTT
CASSLGTSGGFDTQYF
>TRBJ1-2|-|TRBV9|-
TGTGCCAGCAGCTCCCGAGCTTCGGGGTCCCTAGGCTATGGCTACACCTTC
CASSSRASGSLGYGYTF
>TRBJ2-7|-|TRBV6-5|TRBD1
TGTGCCAGCAGTTACCGGACAGGAGGCACCTACGAGCAGTACTTC
CASSYRTGGTYEQYF
>TRBJ2-3|-|TRBV18|TRBD1
TGTGCCAGCTCACCACCGGCGACAGGGGGCACAGATACGCAGTATTTT
CASSPPATGGTDTQYF
>TRBJ2-2|-|TRBV29-1|TRBD1
TGCAGCGTGGGGGGCCTTAGGACAGGGCCCGGGGAGCTGTTTTTT
CSVGGLRTGPGELFF
>TRBJ1-2|-|TRBV27|TRBD1
TGTGCCAGCAGGCGGACAGGGTTCGATGGCTACACCTTC
CASRRTGFDGYTF
>TRBJ1-1|few|TRBV6-1|-
TGTGCCAGCACCCAAAGGACATCGGGGACTGAAGCTTTCTTT
CASTQRTSGTEAFF
>TRBJ2-7|-|TRBV6-6|-
TGTGCCAGCAGTTACGGGGGACCGGGCTCCTACGAGCAGTACTTC
CASSYGGPGSYEQYF
>TRBJ2-4|-|TRBV11-3|TRBD1
TGTGCCAGCAGCCTGGGACAGGCCAAAAACATTCAGTACTTC
CASSLGQAKNIQYF
>TRBJ1-2|-|TRBV30|-
TGTGCCTGGAGTTTCGGGCTTAACTATGGCTACACCTTC
CAWSFGLNYGYTF
>TRBJ1-1|-|TRBV4-3|-
TGCGCCAGCAGCCAAGATCGGGGGACTGAAGCTTTCTTT
CASSQDRGTEAFF
>TRBJ2-2|-|TRBV5-4|TRBD1
TGTGCCACCCGACAGGGGGGGACCGGGGAGCTGTTTTTT
CATRQGGTGELFF
>TRBJ1-5|-|TRBV7-9|-
TGTGCCAGCAGCCGGATTGAGGGGGAGAGTCAGCCCCAGCATTTT
CASSRIEGESQPQHF
>TRBJ2-3|-|TRBV2|TRBD1
TGTGCCAGCAGTGAAGACAGGGGGGCATCAGATACGCAGTATTTT
CASSEDRGASDTQYF